A selection of T cell receptor beta chains follows, all from one sample in a study of blood T cell repertoires in COVID-19. Repertoires were generated with immunoSEQ multiplex PCR, while TCRdb's copy carries only in-frame clones and drops some. The sample records approximately 150,000 clones, 84% being singletons. Sequenced material: peripheral blood. The receptors stem from a woman older than 75 with acute or convalescent COVID-19. The CDR3 runs from the conserved cysteine through the conserved F or W. Fields, in order: CDR3 DNA, CDR3 protein, D gene, clone size, J gene, V gene. A D gene is named only where the DNA matches it firmly. A clone size is listed for some rows: how often the clone was seen (once, few, many), or a class if it is expanded.

CDR3nt: TGCGCCAGCAGCCAAGATTGGACAGTCGCGGATCAGCCCCAGCATTTT; CDR3aa: CASSQDWTVADQPQHF; d_gene: .; abundance: few; j_gene: TRBJ1-5; v_gene: TRBV4-3
CDR3nt: TGTGCCAGCAGGGAATCGGGACAGGGAGGAGAAAAACTGTTTTTT; CDR3aa: CASRESGQGGEKLFF; d_gene: TRBD1; abundance: .; j_gene: TRBJ1-4; v_gene: TRBV25-1
CDR3nt: TGTGCCAGCAGGACCGAAGCGGGGGAGCAGTTCTTC; CDR3aa: CASRTEAGEQFF; d_gene: TRBD2; abundance: .; j_gene: TRBJ2-1; v_gene: TRBV12-3/TRBV12-4
CDR3nt: TGTGCCAGCAGTTACTCCTTTACAGGGCCGGGGGAGACCCAGTACTTC; CDR3aa: CASSYSFTGPGETQYF; d_gene: .; abundance: .; j_gene: TRBJ2-5; v_gene: TRBV6-2/TRBV6-3
CDR3nt: TGTGCCAGCAGTTACCTTGACAGCTCTGGAAACACCATATATTTT; CDR3aa: CASSYLDSSGNTIYF; d_gene: .; abundance: .; j_gene: TRBJ1-3; v_gene: TRBV6-6
CDR3nt: TGCGCCAGCAGTGAGCCCCTAAACACCATATATTTT; CDR3aa: CASSEPLNTIYF; d_gene: .; abundance: .; j_gene: TRBJ1-3; v_gene: TRBV10-2
CDR3nt: TGTGCCAGCAGCATTATGGAGATCGGGACAGGGACTTTATATAGCAATCAGCCCCAGCATTTT; CDR3aa: CASSIMEIGTGTLYSNQPQHF; d_gene: .; abundance: .; j_gene: TRBJ1-5; v_gene: TRBV21-1
CDR3nt: TGTGCCAGCAGCCTCGAAAACCTAGCGGGGATTTCCAATGAGCAGTTCTTC; CDR3aa: CASSLENLAGISNEQFF; d_gene: TRBD2; abundance: .; j_gene: TRBJ2-1; v_gene: TRBV5-4
CDR3nt: TGTGCCAGCAGTTCCGCCTCGACTAGCGAGGAGTTCTTC; CDR3aa: CASSSASTSEEFF; d_gene: TRBD2; abundance: .; j_gene: TRBJ2-1; v_gene: TRBV27
CDR3nt: TGTGCCAGCAGCTTAGGACAGTCTAGCTCTGGAAACACCATATATTTT; CDR3aa: CASSLGQSSSGNTIYF; d_gene: .; abundance: .; j_gene: TRBJ1-3; v_gene: TRBV7-6
CDR3nt: TGTGCCAGCAGAGGGGACAGCCGGTACTTAGCTAACTATGGCTACACCTTC; CDR3aa: CASRGDSRYLANYGYTF; d_gene: TRBD1; abundance: .; j_gene: TRBJ1-2; v_gene: TRBV7-2
CDR3nt: TGTGCCAGCAGTGTCCACTCGACTAGCGGGAGACTCTACAATGAGCAGTTCTTC; CDR3aa: CASSVHSTSGRLYNEQFF; d_gene: TRBD2; abundance: .; j_gene: TRBJ2-1; v_gene: TRBV2
CDR3nt: TGTGCCAGCATTAAGTTCCGGGGCAATCAGCCCCAGCATTTT; CDR3aa: CASIKFRGNQPQHF; d_gene: .; abundance: .; j_gene: TRBJ1-5; v_gene: TRBV6-1
CDR3nt: TGCGCCAGCAGCTTACAGGGACAGGGGGGAAACTATGGCTACACCTTC; CDR3aa: CASSLQGQGGNYGYTF; d_gene: TRBD1; abundance: once; j_gene: TRBJ1-2; v_gene: TRBV5-1
CDR3nt: TGTGCCAGCTCACCACCATGGGGCGGTAACTATGGCTACACCTTC; CDR3aa: CASSPPWGGNYGYTF; d_gene: .; abundance: .; j_gene: TRBJ1-2; v_gene: TRBV18
CDR3nt: TGTGCCTGGAGCCGAACGGGGGTGTGGGCTAACTATGGCTACACCTTC; CDR3aa: CAWSRTGVWANYGYTF; d_gene: .; abundance: .; j_gene: TRBJ1-2; v_gene: TRBV30
CDR3nt: TGTGCCTGGAGTGTAGGGTTAGCGGGAGATACAGATACGCAGTATTTT; CDR3aa: CAWSVGLAGDTDTQYF; d_gene: TRBD2; abundance: .; j_gene: TRBJ2-3; v_gene: TRBV30
CDR3nt: TGTGCCAGCAGCTTTGGGCAGGGTGGGTACGAGCAGTACTTC; CDR3aa: CASSFGQGGYEQYF; d_gene: .; abundance: .; j_gene: TRBJ2-7; v_gene: TRBV11-2
CDR3nt: TGTGCCAGCAGCCAGTCCGGGACAGGGGCCGCGAATACTGAAGCTTTCTTT; CDR3aa: CASSQSGTGAANTEAFF; d_gene: TRBD1; abundance: once; j_gene: TRBJ1-1; v_gene: TRBV7-2
CDR3nt: TGCAGCGTTGAGGTCGGGACAGGAACCTGGGAAGCTTTCTTT; CDR3aa: CSVEVGTGTWEAFF; d_gene: TRBD1; abundance: .; j_gene: TRBJ1-1; v_gene: TRBV29-1
CDR3nt: TGTGCCAGCAGTGATGCGGTAGCTGACAATGAGCAGTTCTTC; CDR3aa: CASSDAVADNEQFF; d_gene: .; abundance: .; j_gene: TRBJ2-1; v_gene: TRBV25-1
CDR3nt: TGTGCCAGCAGCCGGAGGACCGACACAGATACGCAGTATTTT; CDR3aa: CASSRRTDTDTQYF; d_gene: .; abundance: .; j_gene: TRBJ2-3; v_gene: TRBV5-4
CDR3nt: TGTGCCAGTAGTATACCTCCGGGACAGCCTAGCAATCAGCCCCAGCATTTT; CDR3aa: CASSIPPGQPSNQPQHF; d_gene: TRBD1; abundance: .; j_gene: TRBJ1-5; v_gene: TRBV19
CDR3nt: TGCAGCGTTGAATCGGGTCAGGGAAGGACCGGGGAGCTGTTTTTT; CDR3aa: CSVESGQGRTGELFF; d_gene: .; abundance: .; j_gene: TRBJ2-2; v_gene: TRBV29-1
CDR3nt: TGTGCCAGCACCACACACGGGACTAGCGGGACCTACGAGCAGTTCTTC; CDR3aa: CASTTHGTSGTYEQFF; d_gene: TRBD2; abundance: few; j_gene: TRBJ2-1; v_gene: TRBV27
CDR3nt: TGTGCCAGCAGCTTCACATACAATGAGCAGTTCTTC; CDR3aa: CASSFTYNEQFF; d_gene: .; abundance: .; j_gene: TRBJ2-1; v_gene: TRBV9
CDR3nt: TGTGCCAGCAGCCTTCGACAGAGTCATGGCTACACCTTC; CDR3aa: CASSLRQSHGYTF; d_gene: .; abundance: few; j_gene: TRBJ1-2; v_gene: TRBV3-1/TRBV3-2
CDR3nt: TGTGCCAGCAGCTTCCAGGGGGCGCCCAAGAACACTGAAGCTTTCTTT; CDR3aa: CASSFQGAPKNTEAFF; d_gene: TRBD1; abundance: .; j_gene: TRBJ1-1; v_gene: TRBV5-6
CDR3nt: TGTGCCAGCAGATATTTCGGGACTAGCGGGGAGACCCAGTACTTC; CDR3aa: CASRYFGTSGETQYF; d_gene: TRBD2; abundance: .; j_gene: TRBJ2-5; v_gene: TRBV2
CDR3nt: TGTGCCACCAGAGAACAGGGTAGCACAGATACGCAGTATTTT; CDR3aa: CATREQGSTDTQYF; d_gene: .; abundance: .; j_gene: TRBJ2-3; v_gene: TRBV24-1